This T cell receptor (beta chain) comes out of a study of shared clonotypes between healthy human individuals. Broader study findings: A reduction in generation probabilities was seen for non-shared clonotypes relative to those shared by all four donors. Estimated richness values were generally larger in naive subsets than in memory subsets.

As to this clone: The antigen is not known.

Within Nashville, Tennessee resided all donors, each a Caucasian adult. Method: immunoSEQ multiplex PCR; TCRdb's copy keeps in-frame clones and lacks some. The profile shows hundreds of thousands of clones, roughly 72% of them singletons. The CDR3 covers 15 residues. Germline V lookup: CDR1 SGHDT, CDR2 YYEEEE. V lost 4 bases and J lost 3, with 14 bases in between. Material: memory CD4+ T cells sorted from blood. Sample subset: CD45RA-negative fraction. The TCR originated in a woman younger than 45 in good health. The chain joins TRBV5-6 to TRBJ1-5; no clear D. The CDR3, as DNA: TGTGCCAGCAGCCTTGGCGGCGGATCCAATCAGCCCCAGCATTTT. This gives the protein CASSLGGGSNQPQHF.